This T cell receptor beta chain was found in a study of shared T cell receptors in the human thymus. Generated by immunoSEQ multiplex PCR, the TCRdb table keeps only in-frame clones and is missing some. The data contain about 660,000 clones, more than 75% of them singletons. Germline-derived CDR1 and CDR2 are MGHRA and YSYEKL. V dropped 0 bases and J dropped 2 bases, with 12 bases sitting between them. The CDR3 length is 16 residues. The same data also went into a second study, on human thymus T cells.

The chain joins TRBV4-1 to TRBJ2-3, with D uncertain. The source material was thymocytes. This clonotype originated in a boy in the first two years of life with a congenital heart defect. The CDR3 spells CASSQDLSGNTDTQYF. CDR3 in DNA: TGCGCCAGCAGCCAAGATCTTTCAGGAAACACAGATACGCAGTATTTT.